This T cell receptor (beta chain) is drawn from a study of cytomegalovirus exposure and HLA in healthy donors (dated by TCRdb to the late 2010s). Notes on the research overall: An earlier analysis of approximately 640 of the donors reported approximately 290 Gb of sequence data and 100 million to 140 million unique TCR beta sequences from 150 million to 200 million T cells. Roughly 5 DR-DQ haplotypes were handled as single units for association and clustering, since linkage in the cohort was strong. Along with the roughly 610-subject first cohort, a separate validation cohort of over a hundred different subjects was used. All discovery cohort repertoires had been generated using a single sequencing platform. Alongside the repertoire data, information on donor age, sex, ethnicity and CMV serostatus was compiled. To predict cytomegalovirus infection status, the study combined high-throughput TCR immunosequencing, statistical association of individual TCRs with disease status, and machine learning. The study was designed to test whether signatures of past pathogen exposure could be identified by cataloging public T cell receptors. Using immunosequencing, the study profiled T cell repertoires from fewer than 850 subjects and related those repertoires to cytomegalovirus serostatus. In a later analysis, previously published TCR beta repertoires from 550 to 700 donors were re-analyzed and high-resolution HLA genotyping was added so that TCR occurrence patterns could be studied. A later genetic analysis took genome-wide SNP genotypes for about 65% of the 666 donors and used that subset as a discovery cohort. An earlier analysis of 587 of the donors used high-throughput TCR beta sequencing to judge whether each TCR beta V gene segment behaved as functional or pseudogenic. Across some 400 genotyped donors of the cohort, an average of about 200,000 unique TCR beta nucleotide sequences per donor were sequenced, and around 19% of those sequences were non-productive. In the later analysis, no new phenotypic data were used to find candidate immune exposures; instead, reliance was placed on TCR beta sequences and their occurrence across donors. An early release that covered more than 550 HLA-typed donors contained around 300 gigabases of sequencing data and around 85 million unique TCR sequences. The genetic ancestry cluster associated with self-reported Caucasian donors included about 84% of the 300 to 450 genotyped donors. Typing coverage varied by locus: roughly 620-640 donors for A, B, C, DRB1 and DQB1; around 560 for DQA1; over 600 for DPA1; some 470 for DPB1. HLA typing covered class I and class II loci at four-digit resolution. Findings and caveats that apply to the study as a whole: The authors suggested that the approach could potentially be extended to other disease states and immunological phenotypes. When HLA alleles, especially DR and DQ, strongly co-occurred, TCR associations were difficult to assign to individual alleles. HLA typing was unavailable for some donors at each locus, so association tests used only the typed subset. Specific HLA alleles were associated with some 15,000 TCR beta sequences at a false discovery rate of 0.05 in a later analysis. In an earlier analysis of some 500 of the donors, most TCR beta V segments were observed in productive rearrangements about 87% or about 30% of the time, broadly matching IMGT annotations. This cohort had only TCR beta chains sequenced, and the lack of alpha or paired-chain data limited which features could be detected. Some 16 rarely observed V segments, including chromosome 9 orphons, were excluded from the earlier analysis of about 600 of the donors because counts were too low. A group of highly shared sequence variants was considered likely to be a technical artifact of the sequencing pipeline. The presence/absence analyses assumed that sequencing depth was roughly uniform across donors, and that assumption may not be true. V-gene and J-gene trimming of TCR beta chains was associated with a missense DCLRE1C variant in a later genetic analysis, and the association was replicated in an independent cohort. Correlated functional status among segregating V segments might be attributable to linkage disequilibrium, but an unknown experimental factor could not be ruled out. According to a later analysis, TCR association rates differed among HLA loci, with DRB1 alleles showing the most associated TCRs and HLA-C alleles showing the fewest. The only immune exposure information available for the cohort was CMV serostatus. A later analysis found that most CMV-associated TCR beta chains appeared HLA-restricted, with HLA associations seemingly driven largely by CMV exposure. A later analysis reported that several top co-occurrence clusters appeared linked to parvovirus B19, influenza, CMV and Epstein-Barr virus. The classifier was reported to diagnose cytomegalovirus status with high specificity and sensitivity in both the original cohort and the validation cohort. According to a later genetic analysis, donors in an Asian-associated ancestry cluster had fewer N-insertions in productive TCRs than the approximately 630-donor mean. Compared with equally common non-associated chains, HLA-associated TCR beta chains in a later analysis were more clonally expanded and had lower generation probabilities. A further reported finding was that TCR beta sequences accurately predicted the HLA-A and HLA-B alleles for most subjects in the first cohort. Across donors, most TCR sequences were observed very rarely, whereas some public TCRs were present in many individuals. A total of 150 to 200 TCR beta chains were listed by the study as associated with cytomegalovirus. A few of the identified cytomegalovirus-associated TCR beta chains were confirmed in vitro to be specific for cytomegalovirus antigens. Because the 87-base-pair reads could not distinguish some IMGT-functional V segments, including TRBV6-2 and TRBV6-3, those segments were excluded.

In total, over 600 healthy bone marrow donors made up the cohort. At the time of sampling, every cohort member was nominally healthy, though immune exposures that went unrecorded were likely present. The donor tested CMV seropositive, placing the donor among the approximately 290 seropositive members of the cohort. A peripheral blood sample was provided by each donor, and peripheral blood mononuclear cells were used for TCR beta sequencing. Genomic DNA extraction from the blood cell samples was performed with the Qiagen DNeasy Blood Extraction Kit. The germline V gene (reference sequence) specifies LNHDA as CDR1 and SQIVND as CDR2. For this chain, trimming is 5 bases at the V end and 10 bases at the J end, and the number of junction bases without a gene match is 6. Inclusive of the bounding cysteine and phenylalanine, the CDR3 is 12 residues long. The sequence is cut down to CDR3 DNA, 36 bases in frame from base 1.

This clone was observed a single time. The antigen this receptor binds is unknown. No much larger clone is present one base from it, and per-base qualities are unavailable. Library prep was done by the immunoSEQ multiplex PCR assay. A mixture of 60 forward primers for TCR Vbeta segments and 13 reverse primers for TCR Jbeta segments was used in the multiplex PCR. The CDR3 region of rearranged TCR beta genes was amplified from genomic DNA with a multiplex PCR assay. Amplified TCR beta libraries were sequenced as 87-base-pair reads on the Illumina HiSeq System. In the source study's methods: A later analysis tallied roughly 80 million unique TCR beta chains across the 666 repertoires, and about 12 million of those chains were shared by two or more donors. Raw reads were error-corrected and collapsed into unique sequences with a nearest-neighbor algorithm that merged closely related sequences to remove PCR and sequencing errors. Alignment of CDR3 sequences to IMGT reference sequences was used to assign V, D and J gene segments. For a sequence to be retained, a match of at least six nucleotides was required to both a V gene segment and a J gene segment. A rearrangement counted as productive if the CDR3 had no stop codons and remained in frame with V and J, and every other rearrangement counted as non-productive. CDR3 was defined according to IMGT convention as the region running from the second conserved V-encoded cysteine to the conserved J-encoded phenylalanine. Sequences without an unambiguous match to a single V gene segment were excluded from the earlier analysis of a few hundred of the donors. In an earlier analysis of 450 to 700 of the donors, V segments were called functional above 56.7% productive rearrangements and were called segregating when the between-donor standard deviation exceeded 5%. A statistical classification framework was built to diagnose cytomegalovirus status from the catalog of TCR beta chain sequences. A later analysis assigned V and J genes by comparing TCR nucleotide sequences with IMGT/GENE-DB human TR gene sequences. In a later analysis, CDR3 sequences and most-parsimonious VDJ recombination scenarios were assigned using the TCRdist pipeline. In a later analysis, each TCR beta chain was defined by its CDR3 amino acid sequence together with its V-gene family, and reads lacking a unique V-gene family were excluded. To address suspected cross-contamination and a sequencing artifact, a later analysis removed 450 to 700 highly shared, low-generation-probability nucleotide sequences. For each public chain, a later analysis derived a clonal expansion index from normalized ranks of inferred template counts within each repertoire. A later analysis computed generation probabilities with a VDJ recombination model fitted to out-of-frame rearrangements, and checked the results against IGoR. In a later analysis, hypergeometric tests were used to score TCR-TCR, TCR-HLA and TCR-CMV co-occurrence, with a repertoire-size bias correction applied to TCR pairs. False discovery rates were estimated in a later analysis by permuting HLA or CMV assignments 20 times. In a later analysis, co-occurring TCRs were grouped using DBSCAN, with TCRdist sequence similarity added in when clustering inside HLA-allele-positive subsets. For co-occurrence clustering, repertoires with fewer than 30,000 or more than 120,000 public chains were excluded, along with roughly five repertoires with anomalous nucleotide sharing. TCRdb took over this immuneACCESS table, retaining in-frame rearrangements with V and J assigned. Such tables are incomplete; in checked studies, under half of the missing clones stem from an unresolved V gene, and the remainder is unexplained. V and J calls and clone size follow that table, whereas D and trimming were derived from the DNA. The sample profile shows roughly 110,000 clones; 70% to 80% of them were found once. The ten largest clones capture 12% of the sample.

Sequenced: PBMCs. The chain employs TRBV19 and TRBJ1-1; TRBD1 matches 8 bases in the middle. The clonotype originates from a woman aged 40 to 50 in good health and CMV-seropositive. The nucleotide sequence reads as follows: TGTGCCAGTAGTCTATCGACAGGGGTAGCTTTCTTT. This translates into CASSLSTGVAFF.